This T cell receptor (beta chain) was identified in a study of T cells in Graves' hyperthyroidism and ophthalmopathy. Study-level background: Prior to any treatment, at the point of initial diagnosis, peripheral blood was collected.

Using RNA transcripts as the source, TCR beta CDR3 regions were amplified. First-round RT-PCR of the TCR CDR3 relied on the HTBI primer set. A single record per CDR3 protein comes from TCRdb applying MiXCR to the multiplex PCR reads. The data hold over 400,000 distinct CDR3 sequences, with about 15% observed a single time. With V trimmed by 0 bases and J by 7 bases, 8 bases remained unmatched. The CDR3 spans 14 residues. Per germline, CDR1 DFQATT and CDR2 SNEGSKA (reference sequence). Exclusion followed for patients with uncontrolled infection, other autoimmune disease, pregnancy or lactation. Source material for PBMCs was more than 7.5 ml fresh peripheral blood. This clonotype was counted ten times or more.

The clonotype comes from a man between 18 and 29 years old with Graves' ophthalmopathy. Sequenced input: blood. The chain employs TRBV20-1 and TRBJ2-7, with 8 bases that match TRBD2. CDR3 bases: TGCAGTGCTAGAGATCACGGGGGGGCCTTTGAGCAGTACTTC. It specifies CSARDHGGAFEQYF.